Listed below are T cell receptor beta chains from one sample, sequenced in a study of cytomegalovirus exposure and HLA in healthy donors. TCRdb keeps only in-frame clones here, not all; method: immunoSEQ multiplex PCR. In the table there are 150,000 to 170,000 clones, roughly 80% of which are singletons. The sequencing sample was made of PBMCs. The source is a man under 40 in good health and CMV-seropositive. CDR3s include the opening cysteine and the closing phenylalanine or tryptophan. The D gene is left open where the match is weak. Size is stated for part of the rows, as once, few or many counts, or as a class when the clone is expanded.

size,D,V,J,DNA,CDR3
once,-,TRBV27,TRBJ1-1,TGTGCCAGCAGTTTAAGCGGGATATCCACTGAAGCTTTCTTT,CASSLSGISTEAFF
-,-,TRBV5-1,TRBJ1-2,TGCGCCAGCAGCTTGGTGGGGGGGGATGGCTACACCTTC,CASSLVGGDGYTF
-,TRBD1,TRBV6-5,TRBJ1-2,TGTGCCAGCAGAACGGACAGGGGGCGTGATGGCTACACCTTC,CASRTDRGRDGYTF
few,TRBD1,TRBV7-9,TRBJ2-7,TGTGCCAGCACCTCGGCAGGGGGCAGGTACGAGCAGTACTTC,CASTSAGGRYEQYF
-,TRBD2,TRBV19,TRBJ2-7,TGTGCCACCTCCGGACTAGCGGGCTCCTACGAGCAGTACTTC,CATSGLAGSYEQYF
-,-,TRBV19,TRBJ2-7,TGTGCCAGTAGTATCAAAGAAGACACAAGATTCTACGAGCAGTACTTC,CASSIKEDTRFYEQYF
many,-,TRBV27,TRBJ1-1,TGTGCCAGCAGACCGTCGACAGGTTGGGACACTGAAGCTTTCTTT,CASRPSTGWDTEAFF
-,-,TRBV7-7,TRBJ2-3,TGTGCCAGCAGCTTTAATCAGGGAGATACGCAGTATTTT,CASSFNQGDTQYF
-,-,TRBV4-1,TRBJ2-2,TGCGCCAGCAGCCAAAACCCCGGGACTGGAACCGGGGAGCTGTTTTTT,CASSQNPGTGTGELFF
-,-,TRBV11-2,TRBJ1-2,TGTGCCAGCAGCCCTGGACTTGCTAACTATGGCTACACCTTC,CASSPGLANYGYTF
-,TRBD1,TRBV5-6,TRBJ1-2,TGTGCCAGCAGCGGACAGGGGCCCGGCTACACCTTC,CASSGQGPGYTF
-,-,TRBV27,TRBJ2-7,TGTGCCAGCAGCTATACAGTGGGCCACGAGCAGTACTTC,CASSYTVGHEQYF
-,TRBD2,TRBV6-5,TRBJ2-1,TGTGCCACCTCTCTAGCGGGGGTAGGGGGACAGTTCTTC,CATSLAGVGGQFF
-,TRBD2,TRBV10-1,TRBJ2-7,TGCGCCAGCAGTGAGTTGGGCGGGAGTAGCTCCTACGAGCAGTACTTC,CASSELGGSSSYEQYF
few,TRBD1,TRBV5-1,TRBJ2-5,TGCGCCAGCAGCTCCACCAGGGGGCAAGGGACCCAGTACTTC,CASSSTRGQGTQYF
-,TRBD1,TRBV7-7,TRBJ2-1,TGTGCTAGCAGCGCGGACAGGGGTAATGAGCAGTTCTTC,CASSADRGNEQFF
-,TRBD1,TRBV10-3,TRBJ2-3,TGTGCCATCAGTGAGTCGGACAGGGGAGGGACAGATACGCAGTATTTT,CAISESDRGGTDTQYF
-,TRBD2,TRBV5-1,TRBJ2-5,TGCGCCAGCAGCGAACCCTCCGGGGGGGTGTCAGAGACCCAGTACTTC,CASSEPSGGVSETQYF
-,TRBD1,TRBV19,TRBJ2-1,TGTGCCAGTAGGCGACAGGGGTCGACTCATGAGCAGTTCTTC,CASRRQGSTHEQFF
-,-,TRBV10-3,TRBJ2-2,TGTGCCATCAGTGAGTCGTTGGGGAGACTGGCGAACACCGGGGAGCTGTTTTTT,CAISESLGRLANTGELFF
-,-,TRBV6-4,TRBJ2-2,TGTGCCAGCAGTGACGCGGGCTCCGGGGAGCTGTTTTTT,CASSDAGSGELFF
-,-,TRBV7-2,TRBJ1-2,TGTGCCAGCAGCTTAGGTACAGGTGGGAATGGCTACACCTTC,CASSLGTGGNGYTF
-,TRBD1,TRBV7-8,TRBJ1-3,TGTGCCAGCAGCATCGGACAGGGCGACACCATATATTTT,CASSIGQGDTIYF
few,TRBD2,TRBV5-6,TRBJ2-1,TGTGCCAGCAGCGTGCGGGAGAGGGCCTACAATGAGCAGTTCTTC,CASSVRERAYNEQFF
-,TRBD1,TRBV29-1,TRBJ1-2,TGCAGCGTTTGGCGAGGGGGCCATGGCTACACCTTC,CSVWRGGHGYTF
-,-,TRBV7-9,TRBJ1-1,TGTGCCAGCAGCTACACCCCTGAAGCTTTCTTT,CASSYTPEAFF
-,TRBD2,TRBV30,TRBJ2-3,TGTGCCTGGAGGGTAGCGGGAGGGGCAGATACGCAGTATTTT,CAWRVAGGADTQYF
-,-,TRBV9,TRBJ2-7,TGTGCCAGCAGCGTAACAGCTTCCTACGAGCAGTACTTC,CASSVTASYEQYF
-,-,TRBV30,TRBJ1-1,TGTGCCCGGGGGGGGAACACTGAAGCTTTCTTT,CARGGNTEAFF
-,TRBD1,TRBV4-1,TRBJ1-2,TGCGCCAGCAGCCCCGGGACAGGGGGCATTGGCTACACCTTC,CASSPGTGGIGYTF
medium-sized,-,TRBV5-4,TRBJ1-1,TGTGCCAGCAGCTTTGAGAGGGAACAAGCTTTCTTT,CASSFEREQAFF
-,-,TRBV7-9,TRBJ1-2,TGTGCCAGCAGCTTCATCCCAGCTAACTATGGCTACACCTTC,CASSFIPANYGYTF
-,-,TRBV28,TRBJ1-1,TGTGCCAGCAGTTTAGATAGGGCCGGGGGAGCTGAAGCTTTCTTT,CASSLDRAGGAEAFF
-,-,TRBV27,TRBJ1-1,TGTGCCAGCAGTTTATCTTTTGCCACAGGGGCTTTCTTT,CASSLSFATGAFF
-,-,TRBV10-3,TRBJ2-6,TGTGCCATCAGTGAGTCCGTCAGGGCGGCGTCCGGGGCCAACGTCCTGACTTTC,CAISESVRAASGANVLTF
few,-,TRBV28,TRBJ2-7,TGTGCCAGCAGTCCCCTCGACACCTCGCAGGGGTACTACGAGCAGTACTTC,CASSPLDTSQGYYEQYF
-,-,TRBV5-4,TRBJ2-3,TGTGCCAGCAGCTTGGAAGGCAGGGTCGGCACAGATACGCAGTATTTT,CASSLEGRVGTDTQYF
once,-,TRBV9,TRBJ2-7,TGTGCCAGCAGCCCCGGGGCCTACGAGCAGTACTTC,CASSPGAYEQYF
-,TRBD2,TRBV12-5,TRBJ2-1,TGTGCTAGTGGTTTGGTACTAGGGACTAGGGTTCACGAGCAGTTCTTC,CASGLVLGTRVHEQFF
-,-,TRBV10-1,TRBJ2-5,TGCGCCAGTCCTTTTTGGACAGTGGGATCGGAGACCCAGTACTTC,CASPFWTVGSETQYF
once,-,TRBV9,TRBJ1-2,TGTGCCAGCAGCGTAGGAGGGCAAAAAGACGGTGGCTACACCTTC,CASSVGGQKDGGYTF
-,-,TRBV10-3,TRBJ2-2,TGTGCCATCAGTCCAGGGGAAGGCGCCGGGACCGGGGAGCTGTTTTTT,CAISPGEGAGTGELFF
few,TRBD2,TRBV4-1,TRBJ2-7,TGCGCCAGCAGCCATGCTAGCGGGAGCTACGAGCAGTACTTC,CASSHASGSYEQYF
-,-,TRBV6-6,TRBJ2-6,TGTGCCAGCAGTTACGAACGGTCTGGGGCCAACGTCCTGACTTTC,CASSYERSGANVLTF
-,-,TRBV27,TRBJ1-1,TGTGCCAGCAGAACACCCGGGGCAGGGACATCTTTCTTT,CASRTPGAGTSFF
-,TRBD1,TRBV18,TRBJ2-7,TGTGCCAGCTCACGAGGACAGGGAATTTCCTACGAGCAGTACTTC,CASSRGQGISYEQYF
-,TRBD1,TRBV6-5,TRBJ2-1,TGTGCCAGCAGTCTGGGACAGGGCTCGGGCAATGAGCAGTTCTTC,CASSLGQGSGNEQFF
few,-,TRBV2,TRBJ1-5,TGTGCCAGCAGTGACAAGCTGAATCAGCCCCAGCATTTT,CASSDKLNQPQHF
-,-,TRBV27,TRBJ1-1,TGTGCCAGCAGGTCGACCGGACGGAGGTGGACTGAAGCTTTCTTT,CASRSTGRRWTEAFF